The subject of this entry is one TCR beta chain. The antigen is not known. The PCR ran on 60 Vbeta and 13 Jbeta primers. Some clones are missing from TCRdb's copy, which holds only in-frame ones; the method was immunoSEQ multiplex PCR. The sample lists over 150,000 clones, about 80% occurring once. V lost 4 bases to trimming and J lost 0 bases, with 13 bases between them. This CDR3 contains 15 residues. CDR1 is MDHEN, CDR2 SYDVKM, per germline. The data are from a study of cytomegalovirus exposure and HLA in healthy donors. Study observations and caveats: Further analysis was carried out later, and it showed several of the most significant clusters appearing linked to common viral pathogens.

The TCR was taken from a woman aged 40 to 55 in good health and CMV-seronegative. What was sequenced was PBMCs. The chain carries TRBV28 and TRBJ2-7, with a weak D call TRBD1 (5 bases). CDR3 in DNA: TGTGCCAGCAGTTCCGAAGGGGCACCCTCCTACGAGCAGTACTTC. It is translated as CASSSEGAPSYEQYF.